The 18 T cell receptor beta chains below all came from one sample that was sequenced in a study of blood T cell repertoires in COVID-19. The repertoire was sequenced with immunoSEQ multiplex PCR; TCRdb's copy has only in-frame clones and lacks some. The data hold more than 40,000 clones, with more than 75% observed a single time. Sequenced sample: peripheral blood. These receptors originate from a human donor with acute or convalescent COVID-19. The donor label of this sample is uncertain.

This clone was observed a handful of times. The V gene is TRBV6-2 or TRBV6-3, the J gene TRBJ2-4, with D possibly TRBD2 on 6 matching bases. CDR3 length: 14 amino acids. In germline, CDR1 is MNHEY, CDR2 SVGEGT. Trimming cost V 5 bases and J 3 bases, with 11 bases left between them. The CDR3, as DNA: TGTGCCAGCAGTCAGGACTACATCAAAAACATTCAGTACTTC. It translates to CASSQDYIKNIQYF.

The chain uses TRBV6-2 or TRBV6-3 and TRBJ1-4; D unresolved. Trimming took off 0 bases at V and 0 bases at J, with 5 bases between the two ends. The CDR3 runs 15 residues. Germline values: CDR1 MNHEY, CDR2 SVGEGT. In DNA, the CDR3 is TGTGCCAGCAGTTACTCAGGAGCAACTAATGAAAAACTGTTTTTT. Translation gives CASSYSGATNEKLFF.

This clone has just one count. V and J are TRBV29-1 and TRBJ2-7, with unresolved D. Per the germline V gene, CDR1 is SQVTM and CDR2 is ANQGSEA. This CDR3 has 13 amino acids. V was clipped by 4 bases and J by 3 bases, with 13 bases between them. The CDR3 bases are TGCAGCGTTGTAATCCGAGGATTCTACGAGCAGTACTTC. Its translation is CSVVIRGFYEQYF.

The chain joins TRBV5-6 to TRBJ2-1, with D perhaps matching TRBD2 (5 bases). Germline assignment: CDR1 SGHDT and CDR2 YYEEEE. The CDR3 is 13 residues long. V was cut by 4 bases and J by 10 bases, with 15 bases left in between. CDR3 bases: TGTGCCAGCAGCCGTATAATCCAGCGGGAGCAGTTCTTC. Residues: CASSRIIQREQFF.

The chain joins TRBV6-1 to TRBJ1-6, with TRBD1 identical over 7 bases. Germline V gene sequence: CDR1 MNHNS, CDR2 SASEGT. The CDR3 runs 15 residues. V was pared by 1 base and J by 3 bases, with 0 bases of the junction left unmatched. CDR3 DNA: TGTGCCAGCAGTGAAGGGACAGGCTATAATTCACCCCTCCACTTT. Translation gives CASSEGTGYNSPLHF.

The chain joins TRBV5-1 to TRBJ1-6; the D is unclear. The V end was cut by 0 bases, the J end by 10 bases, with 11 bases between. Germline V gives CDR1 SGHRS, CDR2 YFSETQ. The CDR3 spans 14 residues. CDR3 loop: CASSLADEGSPLHF. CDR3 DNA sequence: TGCGCCAGCAGCTTGGCTGACGAGGGATCACCCCTCCACTTT.

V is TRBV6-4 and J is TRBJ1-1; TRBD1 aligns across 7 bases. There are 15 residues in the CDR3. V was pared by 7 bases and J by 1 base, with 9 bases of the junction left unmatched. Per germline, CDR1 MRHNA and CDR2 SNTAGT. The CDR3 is CASKRQGGSNTEAFF. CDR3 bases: TGTGCCAGCAAGAGACAGGGCGGATCGAACACTGAAGCTTTCTTT.

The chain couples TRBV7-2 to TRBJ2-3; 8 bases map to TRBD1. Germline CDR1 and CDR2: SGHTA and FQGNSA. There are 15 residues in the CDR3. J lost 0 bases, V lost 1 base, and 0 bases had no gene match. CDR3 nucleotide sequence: TGTGCCAGCAGCTTAGGACAGGGGAGCACAGATACGCAGTATTTT. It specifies CASSLGQGSTDTQYF.

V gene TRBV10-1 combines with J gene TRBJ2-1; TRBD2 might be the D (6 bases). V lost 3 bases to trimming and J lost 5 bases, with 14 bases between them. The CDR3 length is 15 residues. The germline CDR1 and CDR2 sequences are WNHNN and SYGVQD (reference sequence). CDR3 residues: CASSDWRGNDNEQFF. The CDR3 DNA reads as TGCGCCAGCAGTGACTGGCGGGGTAACGACAATGAGCAGTTCTTC.

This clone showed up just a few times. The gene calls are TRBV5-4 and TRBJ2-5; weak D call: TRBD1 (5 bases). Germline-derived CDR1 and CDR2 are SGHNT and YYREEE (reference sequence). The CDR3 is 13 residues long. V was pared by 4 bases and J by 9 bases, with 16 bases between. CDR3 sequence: CASSTDPEGAQYF. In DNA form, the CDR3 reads TGTGCCAGCAGCACCGACCCGGAAGGGGCCCAGTACTTC. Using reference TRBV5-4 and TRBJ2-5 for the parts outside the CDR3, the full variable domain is ETGVTQSPTHLIKTRGQQVTLRCSSQSGHNTVSWYQQALGQGPQFIFQYYREEENGRGNFPPRFSGLQFPNYSSELNVNALELDDSALYLCASSTDPEGAQYFGPGTRLLVL.

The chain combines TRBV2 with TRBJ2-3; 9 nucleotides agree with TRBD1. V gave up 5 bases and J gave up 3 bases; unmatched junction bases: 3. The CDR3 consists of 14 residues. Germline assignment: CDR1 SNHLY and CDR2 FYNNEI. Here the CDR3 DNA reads TGTGCCAGCAGTTCGACAGGGGGGACAGATACGCAGTATTTT. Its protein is CASSSTGGTDTQYF.

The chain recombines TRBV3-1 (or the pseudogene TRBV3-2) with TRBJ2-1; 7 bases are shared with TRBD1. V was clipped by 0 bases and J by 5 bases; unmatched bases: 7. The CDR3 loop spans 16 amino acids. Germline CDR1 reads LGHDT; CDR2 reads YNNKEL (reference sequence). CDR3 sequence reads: CASSQDAPGQHNEQFF. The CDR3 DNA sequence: TGTGCCAGCAGCCAAGACGCTCCGGGACAGCACAATGAGCAGTTCTTC.

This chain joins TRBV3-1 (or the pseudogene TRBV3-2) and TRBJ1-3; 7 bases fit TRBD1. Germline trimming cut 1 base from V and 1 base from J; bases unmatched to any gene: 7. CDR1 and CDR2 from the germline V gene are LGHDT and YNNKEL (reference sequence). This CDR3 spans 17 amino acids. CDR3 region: CASSQGQGLGSGNTIYF. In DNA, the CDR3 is TGTGCCAGCAGCCAAGGACAGGGTTTAGGGTCTGGAAACACCATATATTTT.

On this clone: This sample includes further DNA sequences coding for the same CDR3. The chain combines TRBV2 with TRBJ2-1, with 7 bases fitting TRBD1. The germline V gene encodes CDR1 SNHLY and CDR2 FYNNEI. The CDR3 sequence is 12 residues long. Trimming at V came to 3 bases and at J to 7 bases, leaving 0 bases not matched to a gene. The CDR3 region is CASSDRGNEQFF. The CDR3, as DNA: TGTGCCAGCAGTGACAGGGGGAATGAGCAGTTCTTC. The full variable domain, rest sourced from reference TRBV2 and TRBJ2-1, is EPEVTQTPSHQVTQMGQEVILRCVPISNHLYFYWYRQILGQKVEFLVSFYNNEISEKSEIFDDQFSVERPDGSNFTLKIRSTKLEDSAMYFCASSDRGNEQFFGPGTRLTVL.

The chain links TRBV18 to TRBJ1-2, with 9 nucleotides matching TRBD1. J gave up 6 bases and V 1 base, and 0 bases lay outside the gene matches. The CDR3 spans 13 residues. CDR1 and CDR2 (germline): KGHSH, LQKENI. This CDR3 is CASSPRTGDGYTF. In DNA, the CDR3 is TGTGCCAGCTCACCACGGACAGGGGATGGCTACACCTTC.

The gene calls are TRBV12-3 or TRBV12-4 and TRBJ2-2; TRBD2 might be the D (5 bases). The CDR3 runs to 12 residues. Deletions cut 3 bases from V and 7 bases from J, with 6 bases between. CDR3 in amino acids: CASSFRGGELFF. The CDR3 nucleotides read TGTGCCAGCAGTTTTCGGGGCGGGGAGCTGTTTTTT.

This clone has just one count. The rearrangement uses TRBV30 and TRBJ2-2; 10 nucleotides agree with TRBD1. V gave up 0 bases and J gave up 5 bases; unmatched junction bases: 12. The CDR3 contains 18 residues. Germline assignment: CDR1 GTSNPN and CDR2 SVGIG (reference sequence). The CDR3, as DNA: TGTGCCTGGAGTGTACCACGACAGGGGGCGCGGCGGACCGGGGAGCTGTTTTTT. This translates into CAWSVPRQGARRTGELFF.

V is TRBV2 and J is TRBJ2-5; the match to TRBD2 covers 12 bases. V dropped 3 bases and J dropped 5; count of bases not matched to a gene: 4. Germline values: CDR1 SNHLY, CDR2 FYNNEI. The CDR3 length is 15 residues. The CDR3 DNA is TGTGCCAGCAGTGAGGCTAGCGGGGGGGCGGAGACCCAGTACTTC. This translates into CASSEASGGAETQYF.